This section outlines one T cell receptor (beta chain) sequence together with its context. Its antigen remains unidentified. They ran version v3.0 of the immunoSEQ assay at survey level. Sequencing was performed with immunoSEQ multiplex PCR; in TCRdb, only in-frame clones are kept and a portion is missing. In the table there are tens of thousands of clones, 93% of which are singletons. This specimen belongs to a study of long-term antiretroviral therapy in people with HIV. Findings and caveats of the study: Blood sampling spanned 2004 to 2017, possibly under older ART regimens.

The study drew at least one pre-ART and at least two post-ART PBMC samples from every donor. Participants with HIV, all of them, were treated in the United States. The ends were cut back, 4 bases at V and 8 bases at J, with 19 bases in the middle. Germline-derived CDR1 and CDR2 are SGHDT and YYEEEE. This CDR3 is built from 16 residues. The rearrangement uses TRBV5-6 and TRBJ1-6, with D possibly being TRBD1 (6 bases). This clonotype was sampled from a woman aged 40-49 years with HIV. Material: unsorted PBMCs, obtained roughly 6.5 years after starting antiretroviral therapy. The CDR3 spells CASSMLGGTRHSPLHF. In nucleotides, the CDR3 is TGTGCCAGCAGCATGCTAGGGGGTACCCGACATTCACCCCTCCACTTT.